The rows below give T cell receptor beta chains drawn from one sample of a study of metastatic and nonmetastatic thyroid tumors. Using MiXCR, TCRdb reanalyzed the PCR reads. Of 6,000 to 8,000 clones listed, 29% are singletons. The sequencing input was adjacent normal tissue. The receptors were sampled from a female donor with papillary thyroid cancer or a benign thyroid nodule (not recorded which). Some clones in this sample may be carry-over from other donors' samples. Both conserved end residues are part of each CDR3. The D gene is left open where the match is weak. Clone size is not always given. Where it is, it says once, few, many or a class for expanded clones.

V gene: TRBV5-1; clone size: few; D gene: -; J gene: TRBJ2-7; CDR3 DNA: TGCGCCAGCAGCTTGGAGGCCGGTTCCTACGAGCAGTACTTC; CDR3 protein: CASSLEAGSYEQYF
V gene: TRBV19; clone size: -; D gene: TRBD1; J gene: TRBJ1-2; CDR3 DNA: TGTGCCAGTAGCCGAGAGGGACAGGGTGGCTACACCTTC; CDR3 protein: CASSREGQGGYTF
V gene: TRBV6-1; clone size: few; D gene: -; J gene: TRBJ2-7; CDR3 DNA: TGTGCCAGCATTGTCTCCAGGTTTGATTTCTACGAGCAGTACTTC; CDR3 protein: CASIVSRFDFYEQYF
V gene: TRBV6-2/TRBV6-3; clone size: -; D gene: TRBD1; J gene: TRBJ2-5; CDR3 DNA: TGTGCCAGCAGTACCCCCTACAGGGGGACCCAAGAGACCCAGTACTTC; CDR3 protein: CASSTPYRGTQETQYF
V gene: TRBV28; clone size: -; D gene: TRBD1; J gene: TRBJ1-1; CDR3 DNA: TGTGCCAGCAGTTCTCCATTGTACCTGTACCGGGACAGGGGGCGCTGGACTGAAGCTTTCTTT; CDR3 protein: CASSSPLYLYRDRGRWTEAFF
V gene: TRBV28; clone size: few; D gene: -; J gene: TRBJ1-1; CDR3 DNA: TGTGCCAGCAGTTTCCGGGGGCGGGTAGCTTTCTTT; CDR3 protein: CASSFRGRVAFF
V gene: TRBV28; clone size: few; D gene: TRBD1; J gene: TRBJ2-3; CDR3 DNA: TGTGCCAGCAGTCCCGGACAGGGAAGGGATACGCAGTATTTT; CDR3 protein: CASSPGQGRDTQYF
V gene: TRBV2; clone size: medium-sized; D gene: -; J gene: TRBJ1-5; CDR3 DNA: TGTGCCAGCAGTGAAGGGGTTGGGAGCCAGCATTTT; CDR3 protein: CASSEGVGSQHF
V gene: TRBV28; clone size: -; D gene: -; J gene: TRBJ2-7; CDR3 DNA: TGTGCCAGCAGTTCGGGGCCAGCGATCTACGAGCAGTACTTC; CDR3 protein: CASSSGPAIYEQYF
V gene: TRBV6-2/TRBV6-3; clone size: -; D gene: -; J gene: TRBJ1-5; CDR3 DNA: TGTGCCAGCGGAGGAGGTATGGGTTCTCAGCCCCAGCATTTT; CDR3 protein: CASGGGMGSQPQHF